This T cell receptor beta chain was retrieved from a study of blood T cell repertoires in COVID-19. The overall study: T cells, B-cell-depleted T cells, or PBMCs provided the cDNA or gDNA that served as material.

Germline V gene data show CDR1 as SGDLS and CDR2 as YYNGEE. The CDR3 is 16 amino acids. V gave up 4 bases and J gave up 1 base; unmatched junction bases: 7. Method: immunoSEQ multiplex PCR; TCRdb's copy keeps in-frame clones and lacks some. The sample lists more than 85,000 clones, just over 75% occurring once. The chain joins TRBV9 to TRBJ2-2, with 7 nucleotides matching TRBD1. This clonotype originated in a woman of 80 years or more with acute or convalescent COVID-19. Sequences were obtained from peripheral blood. The CDR3 coding sequence is TGTGCCAGCAGCCCCCGGACAGGCCGGAACACCGGGGAGCTGTTTTTT. It yields the protein CASSPRTGRNTGELFF.